The clone carrying this T cell receptor beta chain was seen a handful of times. The antigen remains unidentified. Combining a sample-barcoded 5' primer with a J-beta primer mix, a second PCR ran for 7 to 11 cycles. MiXCR was run by TCRdb on the 5' RACE reads, yielding one entry per CDR3 protein. The data show about 1.7 million distinct CDR3 sequences, approximately 30% seen once. This sample is part of a study of blood T cells in healthy people across ages. General study results and limits: Compared with aged donors, long-lived donors showed fewer expanded clones, suggesting selection.

V shed 5 bases, J shed 0 bases, and the junction held 13 bases outside the gene matches. Germline-derived CDR1 and CDR2 are SGHAT and FQNNGV. This CDR3 has 18 amino acids. Sequenced sample: blood. The V call is TRBV11-2, the J call TRBJ2-4; 7 bases fit TRBD2. The clonotype originates from a woman in her 30s in good health. The CDR3 region has the DNA TGTGCCAGCAGCCCTAGCGGCTCCTCCGCTTTAGCCAAAAACATTCAGTACTTC. Amino acid sequence: CASSPSGSSALAKNIQYF.